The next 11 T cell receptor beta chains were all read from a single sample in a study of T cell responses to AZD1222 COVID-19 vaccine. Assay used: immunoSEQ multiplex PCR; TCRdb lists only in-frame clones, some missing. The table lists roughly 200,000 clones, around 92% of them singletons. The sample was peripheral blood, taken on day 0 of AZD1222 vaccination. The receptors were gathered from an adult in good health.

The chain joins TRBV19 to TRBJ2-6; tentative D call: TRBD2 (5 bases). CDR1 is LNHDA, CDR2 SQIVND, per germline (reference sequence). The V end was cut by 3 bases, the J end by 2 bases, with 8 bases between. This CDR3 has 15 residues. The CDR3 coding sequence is TGTGCCAGTAGTATTAAGAGGGCTGGGGCCAACGTCCTGACTTTC. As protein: CASSIKRAGANVLTF.

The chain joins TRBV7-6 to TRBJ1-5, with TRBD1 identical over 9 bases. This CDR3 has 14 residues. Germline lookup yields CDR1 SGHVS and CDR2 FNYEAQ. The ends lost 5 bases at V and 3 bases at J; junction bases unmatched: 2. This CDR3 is CASSRTGANQPQHF. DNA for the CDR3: TGTGCCAGCAGCCGGACAGGGGCCAATCAGCCCCAGCATTTT. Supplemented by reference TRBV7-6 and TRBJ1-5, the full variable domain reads GAGVSQSPRYKVTKRGQDVALRCDPISGHVSLYWYRQALGQGPEFLTYFNYEAQQDKSGLPNDRFSAERPEGSISTLTIQRTEQRDSAMYRCASSRTGANQPQHFGDGTRLSIL.

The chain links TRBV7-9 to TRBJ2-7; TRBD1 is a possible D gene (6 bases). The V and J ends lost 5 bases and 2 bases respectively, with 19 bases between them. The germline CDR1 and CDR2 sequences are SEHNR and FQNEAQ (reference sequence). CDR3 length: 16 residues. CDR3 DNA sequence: TGTGCCAGCAGCATCCCTACGACAGGCAATACCTACGAGCAGTACTTC. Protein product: CASSIPTTGNTYEQYF.

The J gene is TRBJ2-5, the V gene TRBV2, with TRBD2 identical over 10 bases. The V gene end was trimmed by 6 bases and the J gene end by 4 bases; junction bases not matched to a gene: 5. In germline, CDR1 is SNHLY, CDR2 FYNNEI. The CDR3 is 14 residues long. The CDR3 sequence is CASSQSGGGETQYF. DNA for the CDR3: TGTGCCAGCAGCCAGAGCGGGGGGGGAGAGACCCAGTACTTC.

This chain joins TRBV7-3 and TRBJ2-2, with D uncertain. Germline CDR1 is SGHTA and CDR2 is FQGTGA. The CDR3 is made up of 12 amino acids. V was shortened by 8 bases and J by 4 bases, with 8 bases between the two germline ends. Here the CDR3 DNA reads TGTGCCAGCGCCCCTAGCACCGGGGAGCTGTTTTTT. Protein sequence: CASAPSTGELFF.

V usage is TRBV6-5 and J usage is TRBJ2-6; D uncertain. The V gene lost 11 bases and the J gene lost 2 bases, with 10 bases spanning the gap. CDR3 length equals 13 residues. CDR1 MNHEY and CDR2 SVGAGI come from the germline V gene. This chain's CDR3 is CAEQAPGANVLTF. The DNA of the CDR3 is TGTGCCGAGCAGGCTCCTGGGGCCAACGTCCTGACTTTC.

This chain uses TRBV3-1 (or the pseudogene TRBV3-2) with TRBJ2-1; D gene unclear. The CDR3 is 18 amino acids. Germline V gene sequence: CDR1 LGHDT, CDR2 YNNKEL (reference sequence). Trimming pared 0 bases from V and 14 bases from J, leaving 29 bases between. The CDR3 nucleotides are TGTGCCAGCAGCCAAGAGGTCAGCTTGGACGGAGCTCGAGGCGAGGAGTTCTTC. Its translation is CASSQEVSLDGARGEEFF.

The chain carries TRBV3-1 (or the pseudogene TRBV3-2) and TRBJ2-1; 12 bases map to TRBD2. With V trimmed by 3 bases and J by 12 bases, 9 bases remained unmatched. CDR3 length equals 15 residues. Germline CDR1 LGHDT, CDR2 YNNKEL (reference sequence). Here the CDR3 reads CASSQELAGGLGQFF. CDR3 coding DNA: TGTGCCAGCAGCCAGGAGCTAGCGGGGGGGCTTGGGCAGTTCTTC.

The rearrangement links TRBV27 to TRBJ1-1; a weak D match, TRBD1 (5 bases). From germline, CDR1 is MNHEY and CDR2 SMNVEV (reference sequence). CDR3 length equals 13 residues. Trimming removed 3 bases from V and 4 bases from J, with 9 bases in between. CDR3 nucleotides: TGTGCCAGCAGTTTCGGGGACGGCACTGAAGCTTTCTTT. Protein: CASSFGDGTEAFF.

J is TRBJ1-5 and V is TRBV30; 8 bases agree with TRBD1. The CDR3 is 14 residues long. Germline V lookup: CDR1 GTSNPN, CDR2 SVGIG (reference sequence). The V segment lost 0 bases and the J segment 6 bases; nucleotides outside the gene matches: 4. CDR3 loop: CAWSVDRAPQPQHF. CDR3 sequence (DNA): TGTGCCTGGAGTGTGGACAGGGCTCCTCAGCCCCAGCATTTT. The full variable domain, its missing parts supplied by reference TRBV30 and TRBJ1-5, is SQTIHQWPATLVQPVGSPLSLECTVEGTSNPNLYWYRQAAGRGLQLLFYSVGIGQISSEVPQNLSASRPQDRQFILSSKKLLLSDSGFYLCAWSVDRAPQPQHFGDGTRLSIL.

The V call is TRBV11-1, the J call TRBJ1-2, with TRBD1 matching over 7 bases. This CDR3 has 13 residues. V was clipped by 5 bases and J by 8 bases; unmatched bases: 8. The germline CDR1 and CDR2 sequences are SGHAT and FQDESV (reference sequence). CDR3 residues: CASSPGQAGGYTF. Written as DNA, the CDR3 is TGTGCCAGCAGCCCCGGACAGGCGGGGGGCTACACCTTC.